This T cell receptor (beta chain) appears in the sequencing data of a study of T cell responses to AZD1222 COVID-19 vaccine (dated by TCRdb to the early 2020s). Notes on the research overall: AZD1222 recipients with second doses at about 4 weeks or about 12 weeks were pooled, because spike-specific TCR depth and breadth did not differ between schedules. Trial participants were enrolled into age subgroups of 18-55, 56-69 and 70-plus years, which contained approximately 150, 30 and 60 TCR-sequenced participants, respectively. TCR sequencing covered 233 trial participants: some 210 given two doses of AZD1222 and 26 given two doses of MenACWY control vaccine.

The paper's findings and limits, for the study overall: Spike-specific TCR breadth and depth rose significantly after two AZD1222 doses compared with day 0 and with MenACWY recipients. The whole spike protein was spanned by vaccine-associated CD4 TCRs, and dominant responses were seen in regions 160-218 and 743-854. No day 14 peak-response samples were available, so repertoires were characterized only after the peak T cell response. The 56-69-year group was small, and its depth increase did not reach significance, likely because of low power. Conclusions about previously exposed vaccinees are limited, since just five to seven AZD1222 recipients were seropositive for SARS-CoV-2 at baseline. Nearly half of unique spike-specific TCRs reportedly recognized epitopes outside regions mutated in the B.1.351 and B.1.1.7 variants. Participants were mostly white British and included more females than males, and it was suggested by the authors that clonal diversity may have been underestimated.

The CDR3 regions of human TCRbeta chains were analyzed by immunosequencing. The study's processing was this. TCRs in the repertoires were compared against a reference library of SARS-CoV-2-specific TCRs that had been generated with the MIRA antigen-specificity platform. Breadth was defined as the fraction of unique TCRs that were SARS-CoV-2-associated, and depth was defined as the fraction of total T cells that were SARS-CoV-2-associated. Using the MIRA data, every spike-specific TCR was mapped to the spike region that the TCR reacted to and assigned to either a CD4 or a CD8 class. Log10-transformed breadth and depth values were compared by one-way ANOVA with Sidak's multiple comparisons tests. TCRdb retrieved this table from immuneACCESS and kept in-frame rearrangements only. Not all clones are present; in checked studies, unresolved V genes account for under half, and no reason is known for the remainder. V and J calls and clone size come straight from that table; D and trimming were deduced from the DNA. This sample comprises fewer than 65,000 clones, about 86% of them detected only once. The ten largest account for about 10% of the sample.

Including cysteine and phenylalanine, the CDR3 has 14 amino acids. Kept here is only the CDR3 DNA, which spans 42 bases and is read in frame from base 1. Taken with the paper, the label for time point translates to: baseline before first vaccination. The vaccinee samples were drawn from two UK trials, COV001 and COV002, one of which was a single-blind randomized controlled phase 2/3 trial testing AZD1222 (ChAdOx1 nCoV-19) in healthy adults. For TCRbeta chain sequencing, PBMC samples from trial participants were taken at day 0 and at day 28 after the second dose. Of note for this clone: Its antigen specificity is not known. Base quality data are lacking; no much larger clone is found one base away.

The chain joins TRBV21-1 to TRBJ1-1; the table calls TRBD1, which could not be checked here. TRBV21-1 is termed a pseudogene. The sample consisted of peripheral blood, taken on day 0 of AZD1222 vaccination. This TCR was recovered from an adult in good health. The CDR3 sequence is CASSNVQGNTEAFF. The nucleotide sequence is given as TGTGCCAGCAGCAATGTTCAGGGAAACACTGAAGCTTTCTTT.